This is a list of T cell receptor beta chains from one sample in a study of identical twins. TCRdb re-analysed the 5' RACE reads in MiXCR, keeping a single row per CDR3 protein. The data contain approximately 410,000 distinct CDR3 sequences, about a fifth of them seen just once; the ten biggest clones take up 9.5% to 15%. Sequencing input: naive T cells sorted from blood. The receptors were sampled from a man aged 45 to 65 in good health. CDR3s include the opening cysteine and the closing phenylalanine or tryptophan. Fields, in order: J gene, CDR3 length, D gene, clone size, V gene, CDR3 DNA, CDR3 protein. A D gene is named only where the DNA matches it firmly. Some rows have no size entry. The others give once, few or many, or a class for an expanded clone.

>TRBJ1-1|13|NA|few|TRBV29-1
TGCAGCGCTGAGCGGACGGTGAACACTGAAGCTTTCTTT
CSAERTVNTEAFF
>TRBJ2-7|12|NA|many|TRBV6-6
TGTGCCACCACCGAACTGGCTCAGGAGCAGTACTTC
CATTELAQEQYF
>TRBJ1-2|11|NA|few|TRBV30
TGTGCCTGGAGTACAGGGAGCGGCTACACCTTC
CAWSTGSGYTF
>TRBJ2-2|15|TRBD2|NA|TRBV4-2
TGTGCCAGCAGCCAAGATATAAGCGGGAGAGGGGAGCTGTTTTTT
CASSQDISGRGELFF
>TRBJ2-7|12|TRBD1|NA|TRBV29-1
TGCAGCGGCCGACAGGGGGCTGGCGAGCAGTACTTC
CSGRQGAGEQYF
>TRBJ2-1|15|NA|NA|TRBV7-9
TGTGCCAGCAACCGGGGGAACAGCTCCTACAATGAGCAGTTCTTC
CASNRGNSSYNEQFF
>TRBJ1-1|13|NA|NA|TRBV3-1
TGTGCCAGCAGCCGGCTTGGGGGGACTGAAGCTTTCTTT
CASSRLGGTEAFF
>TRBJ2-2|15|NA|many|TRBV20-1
TGCAGTGCACCGACCGGGATTGGGAACACCGGGGAGCTGTTTTTT
CSAPTGIGNTGELFF
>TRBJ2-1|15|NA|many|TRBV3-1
TGTGCCAGCAGCCGCGGGGGCCGCTCCTACAATGAGCAGTTCTTC
CASSRGGRSYNEQFF
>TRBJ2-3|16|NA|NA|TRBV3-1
TGTGCCAGCAGCCAAGATACCCAGACAGCCACAGATACGCAGTATTTT
CASSQDTQTATDTQYF
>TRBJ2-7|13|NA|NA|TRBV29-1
TGCAGCGTTGCCGGCAGGAACACCTACGAGCAGTACTTC
CSVAGRNTYEQYF
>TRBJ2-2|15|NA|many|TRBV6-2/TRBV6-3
TGTGCCAGCAGTTACCTCTCGGGGAACACCGGGGAGCTGTTTTTT
CASSYLSGNTGELFF
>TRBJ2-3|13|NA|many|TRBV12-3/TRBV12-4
TGTGCCAGCACCGAAGGTGGTAAAGATACGCAGTATTTT
CASTEGGKDTQYF
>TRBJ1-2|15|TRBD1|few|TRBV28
TGTGCCAGCAGACCCTCGACAGGGGGGAACTATGGCTACACCTTC
CASRPSTGGNYGYTF
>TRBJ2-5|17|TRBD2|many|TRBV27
TGTGCCAGCAGTTCAGAACCGGGACTAGCGGGAGTAGAGACCCAGTACTTC
CASSSEPGLAGVETQYF
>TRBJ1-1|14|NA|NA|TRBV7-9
TGTGCCAGCAGCTACCCGAATTTAGCCACTGAAGCTTTCTTT
CASSYPNLATEAFF
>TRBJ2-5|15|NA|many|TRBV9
TGTGCCAGCAGCGTAGGAGGGGCCGCTCAAGAGACCCAGTACTTC
CASSVGGAAQETQYF
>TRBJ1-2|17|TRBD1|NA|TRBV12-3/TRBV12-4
TGTGCCAGCAGTTCCTGGACAGGGGGCGCAGCTATTAGTGGCTACACCTTC
CASSSWTGGAAISGYTF
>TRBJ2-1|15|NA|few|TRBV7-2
TGTGCCAGCAGCGCTCCGGGACAAGGATACAATGAGCAGTTCTTC
CASSAPGQGYNEQFF
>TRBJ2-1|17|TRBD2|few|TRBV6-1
TGTGCCAGCAGCCAAGGCGGGGGACTAGCGAGTTTTAGTGAGCAGTTCTTC
CASSQGGGLASFSEQFF
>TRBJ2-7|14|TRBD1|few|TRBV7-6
TGTGCCAGCAGCCTGACAGGGGTTGCCTACGAGCAGTACTTC
CASSLTGVAYEQYF
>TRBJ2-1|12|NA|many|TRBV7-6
TGTGCCAGCAGCTTAGCCTGGGATGAGCAGTTCTTC
CASSLAWDEQFF